Below, 24 T cell receptor beta chains from the same sample are listed, as sequenced in a study of PD-L1 blockade in urothelial cancer. Repertoires were generated with immunoSEQ multiplex PCR, while TCRdb's copy carries only in-frame clones and drops some. The sample consists of roughly 29,000 clones, over 75% of them appearing once. Sequences were derived from PBMCs, sampled around atezolizumab (anti-PD-L1) treatment. The receptor source for this set is a man aged 45-60 years with urothelial cancer.

The chain has TRBV28 and TRBJ1-1; TRBD1 aligns across 7 bases. Losses at the gene ends were 5 bases for V and 7 bases for J; bases not matched to a gene: 10. CDR1 and CDR2 from the germline V gene are MDHEN and SYDVKM. This CDR3 contains 14 residues. CDR3 residues: CASSTPAGTVEAFF. For the CDR3, the DNA is TGTGCCAGCAGTACTCCGGCCGGGACAGTTGAAGCTTTCTTT.

V usage is TRBV19 and J usage is TRBJ1-2, with D possibly being TRBD1 (6 bases). The CDR3 spans 14 residues. Germline loops: CDR1 LNHDA, CDR2 SQIVND (reference sequence). Trimming removed 4 bases from V and 3 bases from J, with 12 bases in between. In DNA form, the CDR3 reads TGTGCCAGTAGTAGTAGACAGGAGCACTATGGCTACACCTTC. As protein: CASSSRQEHYGYTF.

CDR3 in DNA: TGCGCCAGCAGCCCGGAACTTAGGACTGTAAGCTCCTACAATGAGCAGTTCTTC. Protein sequence: CASSPELRTVSSYNEQFF. The rearrangement uses TRBV4-1 and TRBJ2-1; possible D gene TRBD2, 5 bases. Per germline, CDR1 MGHRA and CDR2 YSYEKL. Trimming shortened V by 4 bases and J by 0 bases, and 19 bases separated the two germline ends. The CDR3 contains 18 residues.

DNA for the CDR3: TGTGCCAGCAGATCGAGCAGGGCCAGCCATGAGCAGTTCTTC. Protein: CASRSSRASHEQFF. The V call is TRBV27, the J call TRBJ2-1; D perhaps matches TRBD1 (5 bases). Germline CDR1 reads MNHEY; CDR2 reads SMNVEV (reference sequence). The CDR3 runs 14 residues. V was trimmed by 6 bases and J by 8 bases, leaving 17 bases between them.

The chain recombines TRBV6-4 with TRBJ2-1, with 9 bases identical to TRBD1. The CDR3 sequence is 15 residues long. Trimming cost V 4 bases and J 1 base; bases outside gene matches: 2. Germline V CDR1 and CDR2: MRHNA, SNTAGT. The CDR3 sequence is CASSAGTGSYNEQFF. The CDR3 DNA is TGTGCCAGCAGTGCCGGGACAGGGTCCTACAATGAGCAGTTCTTC.

J is TRBJ1-1 and V is TRBV28; weak D call: TRBD1 (6 bases). Germline CDR1 and CDR2: MDHEN and SYDVKM. The V gene lost 6 bases and the J gene lost 0 bases, with 14 bases spanning the gap. The CDR3 is made up of 15 amino acids. The chain's CDR3 is CASSPGQRMNTEAFF. DNA for the CDR3: TGTGCCAGCAGCCCTGGACAGAGGATGAACACTGAAGCTTTCTTT.

The chain links TRBV15 to TRBJ2-7; TRBD2 aligns across 7 bases. This CDR3 region has 16 residues. Germline values: CDR1 LNHNV, CDR2 YYDKDF (reference sequence). V lost 1 base and J lost 5; bases outside the gene matches: 11. CDR3 sequence reads: CATSRVPARELDEQYF. In DNA, the CDR3 is TGTGCCACCAGCAGAGTCCCCGCGCGGGAGCTCGACGAGCAGTACTTC. Based on the CDR3 plus reference TRBV15 and TRBJ2-7, the full variable domain is DAMVIQNPRYQVTQFGKPVTLSCSQTLNHNVMYWYQQKSSQAPKLLFHYYDKDFNNEADTPDNFQSRRPNTSFCFLDIRSPGLGDTAMYLCATSRVPARELDEQYFGPGTRLTVT.

The gene calls are TRBV14 and TRBJ1-2; D might be TRBD1 (6 bases). The V gene's germline CDR1 is SGHDN and CDR2 FVKESK. With 6 bases removed from V and 8 bases from J, the gap between germline ends came to 16 bases. The CDR3 is 13 amino acids. DNA of the CDR3: TGTGCCAGCAGTCAACAGGGCCTGGCCGGCTACACCTTC. It is translated as CASSQQGLAGYTF.

The genes are TRBV5-4 and TRBJ1-2; a possible D gene is TRBD1 (6 bases). Germline CDR1 reads SGHNT; CDR2 reads YYREEE (reference sequence). With 4 bases removed from V and 4 bases from J, the gap between germline ends came to 11 bases. The length of the CDR3 is 13 residues. This chain's CDR3 is CASSRTELYGYTF. The CDR3 DNA reads as TGTGCCAGCAGCCGGACAGAACTCTATGGCTACACCTTC.

The chain is built from TRBV5-1 and TRBJ2-1; TRBD2 is a possible D gene (6 bases). Germline V gene sequence: CDR1 SGHRS, CDR2 YFSETQ. This CDR3 region has 11 residues. Trimming removed 5 bases from V and 8 bases from J, with 8 bases in between. In DNA, the CDR3 is TGCGCCAGCAGTTGGAGGGATGAGCAGTTCTTC. Its translation: CASSWRDEQFF.

Only one count was recorded for this clone. The V gene is TRBV7-9, the J gene TRBJ1-4; 7 bases align to TRBD1. The CDR3 contains 15 residues. Germline lookup yields CDR1 SEHNR and CDR2 FQNEAQ (reference sequence). V trimming: 2 bases; J trimming: 8 bases; junction bases outside the gene matches: 8. The CDR3 nucleotides are TGTGCCAGCAGCTTACAACAGGGGATTCGAGAAAAACTGTTTTTT. Amino acid sequence: CASSLQQGIREKLFF.

The chain combines TRBV5-4 with TRBJ2-7, with 8 nucleotides matching TRBD2. CDR3 length: 15 amino acids. The germline gives CDR1 SGHNT, CDR2 YYREEE (reference sequence). V dropped 0 bases and J dropped 4; count of bases not matched to a gene: 6. The CDR3 loop reads CASSLDPSGLYEQYF. The CDR3 DNA is TGTGCCAGCAGCTTGGATCCTAGCGGGCTTTACGAGCAGTACTTC.

This rearrangement joins TRBV2 to TRBJ2-1; TRBD2 agrees at 9 bases. The trim removed 4 bases at V and 0 bases at J, leaving 7 bases unmatched. CDR3 length: 17 amino acids. Germline V lookup: CDR1 SNHLY, CDR2 FYNNEI. The CDR3 loop reads CASSVSAGGASYNEQFF. For the CDR3, the DNA is TGTGCCAGCAGTGTTTCAGCGGGGGGAGCCTCCTACAATGAGCAGTTCTTC.

This chain connects TRBV9 to TRBJ1-3, with unresolved D. Looked up from germline, CDR1 is SGDLS and CDR2 is YYNGEE. V lost 2 bases and J lost 0, with 9 bases in between. The CDR3 has 15 residues. The CDR3 DNA sequence: TGTGCCAGCAGCGTCGCACAAGACTCTGGAAACACCATATATTTT. Translated: CASSVAQDSGNTIYF.

This sequence joins TRBV13 and TRBJ1-2; 7 nucleotides line up with TRBD1. CDR1 and CDR2 (germline): PRHDT, FYEKMQ (reference sequence). The CDR3 has 13 amino acids. V lost 5 bases and J lost 7; bases outside the gene matches: 7. DNA for the CDR3: TGTGCCAGCAGCAAGACAGGGATTGGTGGCTACACCTTC. It codes for CASSKTGIGGYTF.

The chain joins TRBV4-2 to TRBJ2-2, with 11 bases aligning to TRBD1. CDR3 length: 16 amino acids. The V and J ends lost 2 bases and 6 bases, in that order; junction bases with no gene match: 5. Germline CDR1 is LGHNA and CDR2 is YNFKEQ. The CDR3 bases are TGTGCCAGCAGCCAAAGGGACAGGGGGAATCCCGGGGAGCTGTTTTTT. Translation gives CASSQRDRGNPGELFF.

The V gene is TRBV19, the J gene TRBJ1-5, with D perhaps matching TRBD1 (6 bases). CDR3 size: 15 residues. The germline V gene encodes CDR1 LNHDA and CDR2 SQIVND (reference sequence). Trimming took off 2 bases at V and 6 bases at J, with 14 bases between the two ends. The CDR3 DNA follows: TGTGCCAGTAGTATATTAAGCAGGGGCGGTCAGCCCCAGCATTTT. Amino acids: CASSILSRGGQPQHF.

This clone was found once. This chain uses TRBV19 with TRBJ2-7; 11 nucleotides line up with TRBD2. Germline-derived CDR1 and CDR2 are LNHDA and SQIVND (reference sequence). The CDR3 runs 14 residues. The V segment lost 9 bases and the J segment 1 base; nucleotides outside the gene matches: 5. This CDR3 reads CASSGTSGSYEQYF. CDR3 DNA sequence: TGTGCCAGCAGCGGGACTAGCGGATCCTACGAGCAGTACTTC.

This rearrangement joins TRBV30 to TRBJ2-5; 9 bases are shared with TRBD2. The length of the CDR3 is 14 residues. The germline CDR1 and CDR2 sequences are GTSNPN and SVGIG (reference sequence). V shed 7 bases and J 1 base; nucleotides not matched to a gene: 7. CDR3 coding DNA: TGTGCCTCCGCCCGGGGACTAGCCCAAGAGACCCAGTACTTC. Translation: CASARGLAQETQYF.

The rearrangement links TRBV6-5 to TRBJ2-2; weak D call: TRBD1 (6 bases). Deletions cut 4 bases from V and 5 bases from J, with 11 bases between. The CDR3 contains 14 residues. CDR1 and CDR2 from the germline V gene are MNHEY and SVGAGI. The CDR3: CASSSQQGTGELFF. The CDR3 bases are TGTGCCAGCAGTTCCCAACAGGGTACCGGGGAGCTGTTTTTT.

This clone was seen only once. The CDR3 here is CASFGTGGSGETQYF. In DNA, the CDR3 is TGTGCCAGCTTTGGGACAGGGGGCTCGGGAGAGACCCAGTACTTC. J is TRBJ2-5 and V is TRBV6-5; TRBD1 agrees at 12 bases. Germline V gene sequence: CDR1 MNHEY, CDR2 SVGAGI. The length of the CDR3 is 15 residues. V trimming: 8 bases; J trimming: 4 bases; junction bases outside the gene matches: 8.

The chain is built from TRBV2 and TRBJ2-5; D may be TRBD1 (6 bases). Germline loops: CDR1 SNHLY, CDR2 FYNNEI. Trimming pared 6 bases from V and 5 bases from J, leaving 25 bases between. The CDR3 loop spans 17 amino acids. The CDR3 DNA reads TGTGCCAGCAGAGAGGGACGTCGTAGCAATAGGGGGGAGACCCAGTACTTC. It codes for CASREGRRSNRGETQYF.

The chain carries TRBV6-1 and TRBJ1-1; D is ambiguous. The CDR3 length is 12 residues. Germline-derived CDR1 and CDR2 are MNHNS and SASEGT. The V gene lost 5 bases and the J gene lost 1 base, with 5 bases spanning the gap. CDR3 in DNA: TGTGCCAGCAGTCCACAGAACACTGAAGCTTTCTTT. Translating gives CASSPQNTEAFF.

J is TRBJ2-3 and V is TRBV28; TRBD1 matches 7 bases. The length of the CDR3 is 16 residues. J gave up 1 base and V 3 bases, and 7 bases lay outside the gene matches. Germline CDR1 and CDR2: MDHEN and SYDVKM. The CDR3 coding sequence is TGTGCCAGCAGTTTGACCCCCGGGACAGGCACAGATACGCAGTATTTT. This gives the protein CASSLTPGTGTDTQYF.